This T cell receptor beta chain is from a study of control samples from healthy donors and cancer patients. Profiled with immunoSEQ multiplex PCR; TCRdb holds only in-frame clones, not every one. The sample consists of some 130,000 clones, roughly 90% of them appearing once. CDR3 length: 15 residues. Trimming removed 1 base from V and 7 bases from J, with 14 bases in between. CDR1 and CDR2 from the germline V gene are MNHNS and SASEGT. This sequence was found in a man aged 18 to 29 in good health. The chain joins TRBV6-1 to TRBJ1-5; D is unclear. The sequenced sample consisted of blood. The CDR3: CASSEVAGSGQPQHF. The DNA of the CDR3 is TGTGCCAGCAGTGAAGTAGCGGGGTCGGGGCAGCCCCAGCATTTT.